The next 17 T cell receptor beta chains were all read from a single sample in a study of cytomegalovirus exposure and HLA in healthy donors. Generated by immunoSEQ multiplex PCR, the TCRdb table keeps only in-frame clones and is missing some. The table shows 100,000 to 150,000 clones, with roughly 89% occurring only once. What was sequenced was PBMCs. Source of these receptors: a young woman in good health and CMV-seronegative.

The gene calls are TRBV7-3 and TRBJ2-2; tentative D call: TRBD1 (5 bases). The V gene lost 2 bases and the J gene lost 7 bases, with 8 bases spanning the gap. The germline V gene has CDR1 SGHTA and CDR2 FQGTGA. The CDR3 sequence is 13 residues long. The CDR3 is CASSLQGYGELFF. CDR3 sequence (DNA): TGTGCCAGCAGCTTACAGGGATACGGGGAGCTGTTTTTT.

The rearrangement uses TRBV6-1 and TRBJ1-5; 8 nucleotides line up with TRBD1. V dropped 7 bases and J dropped 5; count of bases not matched to a gene: 10. Germline lookup yields CDR1 MNHNS and CDR2 SASEGT. This CDR3 is built from 15 residues. The CDR3 sequence: CASTASGTGYQPQHF. Written as DNA, the CDR3 is TGTGCCAGCACTGCGTCTGGGACAGGCTATCAGCCCCAGCATTTT.

The chain carries TRBV4-1 and TRBJ2-6; D is perhaps TRBD2 (7 bases). V gave up 8 bases and J gave up 0 bases, with 23 bases separating them. This CDR3 has 19 residues. CDR1 is MGHRA and CDR2 is YSYEKL in the germline V gene. The CDR3 loop is CASLARPGGPISGANVLTF. The CDR3, as DNA: TGCGCCAGCCTCGCGAGACCGGGGGGCCCCATCTCTGGGGCCAACGTCCTGACTTTC.

The chain combines TRBV18 with TRBJ1-2; 8 nucleotides match TRBD1. Looked up from germline, CDR1 is KGHSH and CDR2 is LQKENI. After removal of 2 bases from V and 8 bases from J, the junction contained 7 bases not matched to a gene. This CDR3 is built from 14 residues. This CDR3 reads CASSPGQGSLGYTF. The CDR3 DNA follows: TGTGCCAGCTCACCAGGACAGGGCTCGTTGGGCTACACCTTC.

The chain joins TRBV6-6 to TRBJ1-6; D gene ambiguous. V lost 8 bases and J lost 11, with 10 bases in between. Per germline, CDR1 MNHNY and CDR2 SVGAGI (reference sequence). This CDR3 has 11 residues. The CDR3 region is CASRGPAPLHF. For the CDR3, the DNA is TGTGCCAGCCGGGGTCCGGCACCCCTCCACTTT.

The rearrangement joins TRBV5-8 to TRBJ2-1, with D tentatively TRBD1 (6 bases). This CDR3 is built from 15 residues. Germline CDR1 and CDR2: SGHTS and YDEGEE. V dropped 7 bases and J dropped 6 bases, with 20 bases sitting between them. CDR3 coding DNA: TGTGCCAGCGGAATGCACAGGGCGAGGGGCAATGAGCAGTTCTTC. It specifies CASGMHRARGNEQFF.

The J gene is TRBJ2-1, the V gene TRBV27; D may be TRBD1 (6 bases). This CDR3 has 14 amino acids. The ends were cut back, 8 bases at V and 4 bases at J, with 15 bases in the middle. The V gene's germline CDR1 is MNHEY and CDR2 SMNVEV (reference sequence). CDR3 sequence reads: CASGQIDEYNEQFF. The CDR3, as DNA: TGTGCCAGCGGACAGATCGATGAATACAATGAGCAGTTCTTC.

The V call is TRBV18, the J call TRBJ1-2; 10 positions agree with TRBD1. The germline V gene encodes CDR1 KGHSH and CDR2 LQKENI. V shed 4 bases, J shed 8 bases, and the junction held 4 bases outside the gene matches. This CDR3 region has 13 residues. CDR3 region: CASSRGQGEGYTF. The CDR3 DNA follows: TGTGCCAGCTCACGAGGACAGGGGGAAGGCTACACCTTC.

This chain connects TRBV19 to TRBJ1-2; tentatively, D is TRBD1 (6 bases). The ends were cut back, 5 bases at V and 7 bases at J, with 11 bases in the middle. From germline, CDR1 is LNHDA and CDR2 SQIVND (reference sequence). This CDR3 spans 12 amino acids. The CDR3 DNA sequence: TGTGCCAGTAGTTCACCAGGGGTTGGCTACACCTTC. This translates into CASSSPGVGYTF. The whole variable domain, remainder taken from reference TRBV19 and TRBJ1-2, is DGGITQSPKYLFRKEGQNVTLSCEQNLNHDAMYWYRQDPGQGLRLIYYSQIVNDFQKGDIAEGYSVSREKKESFPLTVTSAQKNPTAFYLCASSSPGVGYTFGSGTRLTVV.

The chain joins TRBV7-9 to TRBJ1-1; 8 nucleotides align to TRBD1. Per germline, CDR1 SEHNR and CDR2 FQNEAQ (reference sequence). The CDR3 is 14 residues long. Germline trimming cut 1 base from V and 5 bases from J; bases unmatched to any gene: 3. The CDR3 is CASSLGTGQTEAFF. CDR3 nucleotides: TGTGCCAGCAGCTTAGGGACAGGGCAAACTGAAGCTTTCTTT.

The rearrangement links TRBV19 to TRBJ2-1; 7 positions match TRBD1. Germline CDR1 LNHDA, CDR2 SQIVND (reference sequence). V lost 5 bases, J lost 9 bases, and 7 bases stayed unmatched. CDR3 length: 13 residues. CDR3 DNA: TGTGCCAGTAGTCCCAACAGGGGCAGTGAGCAGTTCTTC. Translation gives CASSPNRGSEQFF.

The chain couples TRBV6-1 to TRBJ2-2; D might be TRBD1 (5 bases). Trimming took off 0 bases at V and 6 bases at J, with 11 bases between the two ends. Germline V CDR1 and CDR2: MNHNS, SASEGT. The CDR3 consists of 15 residues. The CDR3 is CASSEALGAAGELFF. The CDR3 coding sequence is TGTGCCAGCAGTGAAGCGCTAGGGGCGGCCGGGGAGCTGTTTTTT.

The chain recombines TRBV10-2 with TRBJ1-6; 8 bases map to TRBD1. V shed 8 bases and J 9 bases; nucleotides not matched to a gene: 18. The CDR3 extends over 17 amino acids. Germline loops: CDR1 WSHSY, CDR2 SAAADI. The CDR3 region has the DNA TGCGCCAGCGGCCAGGGGGCCCGGGGTGGTCGTAGTTCACCCCTCCACTTT. This gives the protein CASGQGARGGRSSPLHF.

This chain joins TRBV10-2 and TRBJ1-6, with a weak D call TRBD1 (6 bases). The germline CDR1 and CDR2 sequences are WSHSY and SAAADI. V shed 2 bases and J shed 8 bases, with 19 bases lying between them. The CDR3 is 17 amino acids. The chain's CDR3 is CASSEPSYGGRDSPLHF. CDR3 sequence (DNA): TGCGCCAGCAGTGAGCCTTCCTACGGGGGGCGGGATTCACCCCTCCACTTT.

CDR3 in amino acids: CASSDSHRDWDEQYF. The CDR3 nucleotides are TGTGCCAGCAGTGACTCACACAGGGATTGGGACGAGCAGTACTTC. This chain uses TRBV25-1 with TRBJ2-7, with a possible D match to TRBD1 (6 bases). The V and J ends lost 3 bases and 5 bases respectively, with 17 bases between them. Germline V gene data show CDR1 as MGHDK and CDR2 as SYGVNS. CDR3 length equals 15 residues.

The gene calls are TRBV6-5 and TRBJ1-1; TRBD1 aligns across 7 bases. The CDR3 sequence is 11 residues long. The germline gives CDR1 MNHEY, CDR2 SVGAGI. V shed 10 bases, J shed 6 bases, and the junction held 5 bases outside the gene matches. CDR3 sequence: CATKTGPEAFF. In DNA form, the CDR3 reads TGTGCCACCAAGACAGGGCCTGAAGCTTTCTTT.

The chain couples TRBV6-6 to TRBJ2-5, with 7 positions matching TRBD2. The CDR3 is made up of 14 amino acids. Germline V gene data show CDR1 as MNHNY and CDR2 as SVGAGI (reference sequence). The V gene end was trimmed by 2 bases and the J gene end by 4 bases; junction bases not matched to a gene: 4. The CDR3 sequence is CASSYGGRGETQYF. Here the CDR3 DNA reads TGTGCCAGCAGTTACGGGGGGAGGGGAGAGACCCAGTACTTC.